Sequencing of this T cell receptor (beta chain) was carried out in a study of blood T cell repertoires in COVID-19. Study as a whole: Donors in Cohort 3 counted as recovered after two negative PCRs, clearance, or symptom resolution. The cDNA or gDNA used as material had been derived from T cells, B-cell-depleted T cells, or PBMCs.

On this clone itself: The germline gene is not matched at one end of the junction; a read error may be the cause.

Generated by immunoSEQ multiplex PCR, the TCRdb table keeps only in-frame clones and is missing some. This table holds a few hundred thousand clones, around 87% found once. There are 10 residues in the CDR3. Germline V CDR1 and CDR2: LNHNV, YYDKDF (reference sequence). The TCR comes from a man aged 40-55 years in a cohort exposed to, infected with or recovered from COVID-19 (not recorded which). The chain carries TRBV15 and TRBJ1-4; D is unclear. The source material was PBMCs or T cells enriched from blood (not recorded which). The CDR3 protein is CATSRGQRSF. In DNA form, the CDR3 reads TGTGCCACCAGCAGAGGACAACGGTCCTTT.